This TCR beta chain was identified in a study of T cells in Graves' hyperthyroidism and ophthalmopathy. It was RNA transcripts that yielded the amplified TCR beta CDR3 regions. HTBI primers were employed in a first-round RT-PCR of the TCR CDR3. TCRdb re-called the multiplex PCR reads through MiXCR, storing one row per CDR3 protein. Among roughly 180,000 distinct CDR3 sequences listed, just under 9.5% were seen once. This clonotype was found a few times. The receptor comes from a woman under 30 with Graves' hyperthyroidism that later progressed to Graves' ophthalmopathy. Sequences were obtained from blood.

As DNA, the CDR3 is TGTGCCAGCAGCCCTCGGGACAACTCGGACTATGGCTACACCTTC. It is translated as CASSPRDNSDYGYTF. The chain employs TRBV4-2 and TRBJ1-2, with TRBD1 as a possible D gene (6 bases). The length of the CDR3 is 15 residues. Trimming stripped 4 bases from V and 3 bases from J, with 15 bases between. Looked up from germline, CDR1 is LGHNA and CDR2 is YNFKEQ.